This TCR beta chain originates from a study of T cell repertoires in cytomegalovirus infection. As for the study in general: From public TCR beta signatures came an indication of both CMV infection and matching HLA type.

After removal of 6 bases from V and 4 bases from J, the junction contained 7 bases not matched to a gene. The CDR3 covers 14 residues. Per germline, CDR1 WNHNN and CDR2 SYGVQD (reference sequence). TCRdb fed the reads into MiXCR, producing one record per CDR3 protein. The profile shows some 300,000 distinct CDR3 sequences, about 13% of them singletons. The chain couples TRBV10-1 to TRBJ1-1, with 8 bases identical to TRBD1. The sequencing input was PBMCs. This clonotype was sampled from a human donor in good health (CMV status not recorded). Some clones in this sample may be carry-over from other donors' samples. The CDR3 sequence: CASRPGGAGTEAFF. DNA for the CDR3: TGCGCCAGCAGGCCAGGGGGCGCGGGCACTGAAGCTTTCTTT.